Listed below are T cell receptor beta chains from one sample, sequenced in a study of CD8 T cells in Susac syndrome. TCRdb recomputed calls from the immunoSEQ multiplex PCR reads with MiXCR, one row per CDR3 protein. The sample holds some 450,000 distinct CDR3 sequences, more than 80% seen once. Specimen: CD8+ T cells from PBMCs. Receptors originate from a human donor with multiple sclerosis. The conserved cysteine and the conserved F or W are not part of the CDR3 here. Each record gives: clone size, J gene, V gene, CDR3 protein. Only some rows state a clone size, as once, few, many or a class for expanded clones.

. TRBJ2-2 TRBV12-5 ASGLVLGGRAPFGELF
. TRBJ2-3 TRBV28 ASSLVVGDILGDTQY
. TRBJ2-5 TRBV4-2 ASSRESQETQY
. TRBJ2-1 TRBV7-2 ASSVGTGSGNEQF
. TRBJ1-4 TRBV27 ASSPLLAGRHNEKLF
. TRBJ1-5 TRBV6-5 ASSYSRGINQPQH
. TRBJ2-7 TRBV6-2/TRBV6-3 ASSYATGGGVYEQY
. TRBJ1-2 TRBV7-9 ASSFGTDGYT
. TRBJ2-1 TRBV4-1 ASSPLFSGYNEQF
. TRBJ2-1 TRBV6-1 AIAGLVYNEQF
. TRBJ2-7 TRBV6-2/TRBV6-3 ARPGGCEQY
. TRBJ2-7 TRBV27 ASSLSSGRVYEQY
. TRBJ2-3 TRBV6-5 ASVLAATDTQY
. TRBJ1-1 TRBV6-5 ASSYSNQNTEAF
. TRBJ2-1 TRBV3-1 ASSQATGPEF
. TRBJ1-1 TRBV19 ASSSQTGMNTEAF
. TRBJ1-1 TRBV27 ASSLTQGHTEAF
once TRBJ2-6 TRBV9 ASSDKWSGANVLT
. TRBJ1-1 TRBV2 ASPGQGGTMNTEAF
. TRBJ1-1 TRBV6-6 ASSFLQTGGDTEAF
once TRBJ1-1 TRBV4-1 ASSQIPGQRNTEAF
. TRBJ2-3 TRBV7-9 ASSPRDSEVSDTQY
. TRBJ1-2 TRBV10-2 ASSEPPGGARDGYT
. TRBJ2-1 TRBV7-2 ASSLVGTSANEQF
. TRBJ1-1 TRBV5-1 ASSPTTGSVPQAF
. TRBJ1-5 TRBV30 AWTPGRGNQPQH